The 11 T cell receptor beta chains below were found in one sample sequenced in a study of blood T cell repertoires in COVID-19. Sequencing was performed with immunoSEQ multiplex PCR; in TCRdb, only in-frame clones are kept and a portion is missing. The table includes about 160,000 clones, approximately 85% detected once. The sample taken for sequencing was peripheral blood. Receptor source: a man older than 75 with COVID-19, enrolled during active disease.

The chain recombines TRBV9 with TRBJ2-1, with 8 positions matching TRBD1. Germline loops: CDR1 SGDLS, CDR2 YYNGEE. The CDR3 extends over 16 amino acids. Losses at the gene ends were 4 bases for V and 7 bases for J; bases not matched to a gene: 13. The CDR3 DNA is TGTGCCAGCAGCTACCGGACAGGGCCCCGATCAAATGAGCAGTTCTTC. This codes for CASSYRTGPRSNEQFF.

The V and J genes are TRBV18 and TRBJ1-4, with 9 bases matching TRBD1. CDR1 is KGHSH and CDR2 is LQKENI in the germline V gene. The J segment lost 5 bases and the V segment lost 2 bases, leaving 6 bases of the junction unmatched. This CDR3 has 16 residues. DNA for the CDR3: TGTGCCAGCTCACCAAGCGGGACAGGGTTCAATGAAAAACTGTTTTTT. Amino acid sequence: CASSPSGTGFNEKLFF.

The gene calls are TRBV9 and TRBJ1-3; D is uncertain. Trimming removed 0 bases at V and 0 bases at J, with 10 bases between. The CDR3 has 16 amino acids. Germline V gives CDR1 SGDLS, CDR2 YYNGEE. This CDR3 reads CASSVGRALSGNTIYF. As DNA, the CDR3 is TGTGCCAGCAGCGTAGGGAGGGCACTCTCTGGAAACACCATATATTTT.

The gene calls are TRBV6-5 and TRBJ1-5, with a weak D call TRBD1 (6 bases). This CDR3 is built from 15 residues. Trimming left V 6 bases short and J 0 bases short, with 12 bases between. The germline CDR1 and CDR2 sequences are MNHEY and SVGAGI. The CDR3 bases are TGTGCCAGCAGCCCCAGGGGAAGTAGCAATCAGCCCCAGCATTTT. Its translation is CASSPRGSSNQPQHF.

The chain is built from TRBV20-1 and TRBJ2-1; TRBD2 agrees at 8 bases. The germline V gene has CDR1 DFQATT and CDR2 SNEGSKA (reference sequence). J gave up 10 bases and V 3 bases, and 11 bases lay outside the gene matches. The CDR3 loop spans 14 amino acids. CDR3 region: CSASGSSGLGEQFF. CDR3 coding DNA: TGCAGTGCTAGTGGGTCTAGCGGGCTTGGCGAGCAGTTCTTC.

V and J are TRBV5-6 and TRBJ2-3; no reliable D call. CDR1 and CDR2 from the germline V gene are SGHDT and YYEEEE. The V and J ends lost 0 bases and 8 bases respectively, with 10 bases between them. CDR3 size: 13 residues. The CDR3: CASSLGVLFTQYF. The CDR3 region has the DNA TGTGCCAGCAGCTTGGGTGTACTGTTTACGCAGTATTTT.

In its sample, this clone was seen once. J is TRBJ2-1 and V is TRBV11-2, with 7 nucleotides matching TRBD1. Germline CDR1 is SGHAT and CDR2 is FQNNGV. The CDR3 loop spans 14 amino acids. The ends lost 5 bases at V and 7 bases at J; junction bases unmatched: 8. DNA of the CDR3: TGTGCCAGCAGCCTAGGGACAGAGGGGAATGAGCAGTTCTTC. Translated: CASSLGTEGNEQFF.

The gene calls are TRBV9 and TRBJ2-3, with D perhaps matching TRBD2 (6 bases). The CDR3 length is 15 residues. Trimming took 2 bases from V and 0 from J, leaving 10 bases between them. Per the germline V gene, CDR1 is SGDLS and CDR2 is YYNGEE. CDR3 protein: CASSVGTASTDTQYF. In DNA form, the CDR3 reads TGTGCCAGCAGCGTTGGGACTGCCAGCACAGATACGCAGTATTTT.

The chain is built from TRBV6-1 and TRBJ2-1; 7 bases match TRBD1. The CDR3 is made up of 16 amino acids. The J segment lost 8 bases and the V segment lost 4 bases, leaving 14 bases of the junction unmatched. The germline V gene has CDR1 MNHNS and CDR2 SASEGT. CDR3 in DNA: TGTGCCAGCAGTGTCCTCCGACCGGGACAGCGCGATGAGCAGTTCTTC. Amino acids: CASSVLRPGQRDEQFF.

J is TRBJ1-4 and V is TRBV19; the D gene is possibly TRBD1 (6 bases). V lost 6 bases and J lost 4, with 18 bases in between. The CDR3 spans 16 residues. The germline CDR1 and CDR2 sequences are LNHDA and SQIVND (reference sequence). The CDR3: CASRPLDRTLNEKLFF. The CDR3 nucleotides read TGTGCCAGTAGGCCCCTGGACAGAACCCTTAATGAAAAACTGTTTTTT.

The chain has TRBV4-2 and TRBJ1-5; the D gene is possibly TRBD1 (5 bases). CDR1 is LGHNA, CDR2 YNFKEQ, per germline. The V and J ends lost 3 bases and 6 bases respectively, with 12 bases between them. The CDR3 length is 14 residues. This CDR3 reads CASSHRAGSQPQHF. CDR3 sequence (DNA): TGTGCCAGCAGCCATCGGGCAGGGTCTCAGCCCCAGCATTTT.